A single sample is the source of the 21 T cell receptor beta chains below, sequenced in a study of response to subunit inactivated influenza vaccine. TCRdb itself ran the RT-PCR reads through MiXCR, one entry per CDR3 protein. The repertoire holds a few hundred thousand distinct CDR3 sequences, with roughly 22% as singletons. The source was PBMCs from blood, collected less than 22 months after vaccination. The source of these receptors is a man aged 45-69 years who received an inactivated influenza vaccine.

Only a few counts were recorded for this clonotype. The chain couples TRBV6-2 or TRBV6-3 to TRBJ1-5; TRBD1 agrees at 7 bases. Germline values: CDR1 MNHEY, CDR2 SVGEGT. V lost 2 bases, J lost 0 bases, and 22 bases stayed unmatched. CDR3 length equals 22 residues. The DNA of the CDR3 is TGTGCCAGCAGTTACCATATTCTTTGGGGACAGCAAATGGCTGGTAGCAATCAGCCCCAGCATTTT. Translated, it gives CASSYHILWGQQMAGSNQPQHF.

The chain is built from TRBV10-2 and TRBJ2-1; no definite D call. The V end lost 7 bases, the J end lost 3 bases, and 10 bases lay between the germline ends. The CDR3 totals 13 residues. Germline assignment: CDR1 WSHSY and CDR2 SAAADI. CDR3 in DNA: TGCGCCAGCACTACTCCTGGCTACAATGAGCAGTTCTTC. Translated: CASTTPGYNEQFF.

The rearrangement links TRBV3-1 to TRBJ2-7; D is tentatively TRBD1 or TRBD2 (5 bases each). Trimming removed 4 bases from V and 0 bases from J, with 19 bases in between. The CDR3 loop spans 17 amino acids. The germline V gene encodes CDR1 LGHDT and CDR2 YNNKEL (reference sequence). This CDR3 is CASSPQVGKGSSYEQYF. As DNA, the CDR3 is TGTGCCAGCAGCCCCCAAGTCGGAAAGGGGAGCTCCTACGAGCAGTACTTC.

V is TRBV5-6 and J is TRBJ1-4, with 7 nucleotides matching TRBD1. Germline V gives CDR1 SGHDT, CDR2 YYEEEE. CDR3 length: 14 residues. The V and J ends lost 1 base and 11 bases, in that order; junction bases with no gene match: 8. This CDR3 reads CASSLRQGYGKLFF. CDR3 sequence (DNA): TGTGCCAGCAGCTTGAGACAGGGATATGGGAAACTGTTTTTT.

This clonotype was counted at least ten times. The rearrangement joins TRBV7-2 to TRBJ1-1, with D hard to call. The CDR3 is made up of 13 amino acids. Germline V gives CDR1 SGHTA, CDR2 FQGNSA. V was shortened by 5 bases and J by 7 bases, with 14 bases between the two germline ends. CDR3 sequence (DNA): TGTGCCAGCAGCCCCCTGGAAGTAGGTGAAGCTTTCTTT. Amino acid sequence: CASSPLEVGEAFF.

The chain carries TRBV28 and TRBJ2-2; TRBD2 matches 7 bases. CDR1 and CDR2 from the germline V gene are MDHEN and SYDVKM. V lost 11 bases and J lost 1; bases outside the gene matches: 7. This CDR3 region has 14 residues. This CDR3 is CALGLAGNTGELFF. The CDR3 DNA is TGTGCCCTCGGATTAGCGGGGAACACCGGGGAGCTGTTTTTT.

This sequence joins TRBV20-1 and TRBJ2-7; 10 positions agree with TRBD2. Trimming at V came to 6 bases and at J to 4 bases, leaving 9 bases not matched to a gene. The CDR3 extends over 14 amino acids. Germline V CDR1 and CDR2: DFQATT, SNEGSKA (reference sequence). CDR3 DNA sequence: TGCAGTGCCATAGAGACTAGCGGGCTTTACGAGCAGTACTTC. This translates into CSAIETSGLYEQYF.

The chain's CDR3 is CASSQETSIYEQYF. In nucleotides, the CDR3 is TGCGCCAGCAGCCAAGAGACTAGCATCTACGAGCAGTACTTC. The chain employs TRBV4-1 and TRBJ2-7; 7 nucleotides align to TRBD2. This CDR3 has 14 residues. Germline lookup yields CDR1 MGHRA and CDR2 YSYEKL. V lost 0 bases, J lost 3 bases, and 2 bases stayed unmatched.

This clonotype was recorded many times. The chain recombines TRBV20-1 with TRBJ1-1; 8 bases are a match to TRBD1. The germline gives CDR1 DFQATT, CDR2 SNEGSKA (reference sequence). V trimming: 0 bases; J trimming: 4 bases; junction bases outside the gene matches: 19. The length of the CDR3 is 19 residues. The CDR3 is CSARDSDLKDRVDTTEAFF. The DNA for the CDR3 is TGCAGTGCTAGAGATTCTGACCTAAAGGACAGGGTTGATACCACTGAAGCTTTCTTT.

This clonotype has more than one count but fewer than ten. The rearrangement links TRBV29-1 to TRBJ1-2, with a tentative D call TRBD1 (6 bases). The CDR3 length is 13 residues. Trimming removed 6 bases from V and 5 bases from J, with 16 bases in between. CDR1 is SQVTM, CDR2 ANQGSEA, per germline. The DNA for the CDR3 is TGCAGCGTGAGAGACCCGGACAGATATGGCTACACCTTC. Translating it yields CSVRDPDRYGYTF.

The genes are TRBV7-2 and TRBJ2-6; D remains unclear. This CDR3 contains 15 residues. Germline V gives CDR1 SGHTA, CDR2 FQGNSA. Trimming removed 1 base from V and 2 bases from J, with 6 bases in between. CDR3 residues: CASSLDRAGANVLTF. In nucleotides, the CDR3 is TGTGCCAGCAGCTTAGACCGTGCTGGGGCCAACGTCCTGACTTTC.

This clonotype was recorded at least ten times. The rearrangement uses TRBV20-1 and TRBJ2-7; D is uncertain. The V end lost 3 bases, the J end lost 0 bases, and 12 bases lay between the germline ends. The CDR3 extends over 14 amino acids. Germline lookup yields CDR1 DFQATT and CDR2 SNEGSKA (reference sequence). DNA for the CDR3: TGCAGTGCTAGCGACCTTTTATCCTCCTACGAGCAGTACTTC. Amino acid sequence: CSASDLLSSYEQYF.

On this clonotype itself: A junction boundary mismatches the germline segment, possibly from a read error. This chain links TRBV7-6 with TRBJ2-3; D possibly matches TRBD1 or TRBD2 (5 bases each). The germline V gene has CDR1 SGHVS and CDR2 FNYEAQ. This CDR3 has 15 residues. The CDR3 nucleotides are TGTGCCAGCAGCTTAATGGGGGAGCGCTCAGATGCGCAGTATTTT. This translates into CASSLMGERSDAQYF.

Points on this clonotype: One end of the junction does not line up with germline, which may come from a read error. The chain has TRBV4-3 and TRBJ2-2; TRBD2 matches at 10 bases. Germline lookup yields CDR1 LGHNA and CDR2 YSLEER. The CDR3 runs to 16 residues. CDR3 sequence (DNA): TGCGCCAGCAGTCAAGCGGGGGGGCGGTTTACCGGGGAGCTGTTTTTT. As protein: CASSQAGGRFTGELFF.

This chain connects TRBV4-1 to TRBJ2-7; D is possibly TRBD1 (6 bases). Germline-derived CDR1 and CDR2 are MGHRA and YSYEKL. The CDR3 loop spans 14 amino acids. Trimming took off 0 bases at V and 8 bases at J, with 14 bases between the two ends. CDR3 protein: CASSQDQNRVQQYF. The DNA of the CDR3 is TGCGCCAGCAGCCAAGACCAGAACAGGGTCCAGCAGTACTTC.

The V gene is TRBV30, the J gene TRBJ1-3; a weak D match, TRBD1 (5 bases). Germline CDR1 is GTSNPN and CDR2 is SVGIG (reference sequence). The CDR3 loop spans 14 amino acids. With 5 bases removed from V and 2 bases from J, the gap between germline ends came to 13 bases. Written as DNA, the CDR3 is TGTGCCTGGGCCGGGGACTCACCTGGAAACACCATATATTTT. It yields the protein CAWAGDSPGNTIYF.

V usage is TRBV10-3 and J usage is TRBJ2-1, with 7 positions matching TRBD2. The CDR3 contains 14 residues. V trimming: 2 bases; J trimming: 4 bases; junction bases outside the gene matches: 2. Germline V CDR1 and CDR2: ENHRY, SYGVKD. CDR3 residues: CAISEGLGYNEQFF. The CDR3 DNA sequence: TGTGCCATCAGTGAGGGACTAGGTTACAATGAGCAGTTCTTC.

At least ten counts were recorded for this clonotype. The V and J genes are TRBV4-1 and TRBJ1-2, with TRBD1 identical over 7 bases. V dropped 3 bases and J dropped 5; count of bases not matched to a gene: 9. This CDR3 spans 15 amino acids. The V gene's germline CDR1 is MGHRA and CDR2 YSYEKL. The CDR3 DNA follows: TGCGCCAGCAGCCAGGTTCCCGGGACAGTTTATGGCTACACCTTC. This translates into CASSQVPGTVYGYTF.

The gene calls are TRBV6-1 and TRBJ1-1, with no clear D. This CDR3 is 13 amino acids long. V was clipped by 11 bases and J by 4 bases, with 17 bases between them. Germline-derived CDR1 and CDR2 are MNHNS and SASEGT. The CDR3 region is CAAHPGRGTEAFF. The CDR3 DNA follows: TGTGCCGCGCACCCGGGCCGGGGCACTGAAGCTTTCTTT.

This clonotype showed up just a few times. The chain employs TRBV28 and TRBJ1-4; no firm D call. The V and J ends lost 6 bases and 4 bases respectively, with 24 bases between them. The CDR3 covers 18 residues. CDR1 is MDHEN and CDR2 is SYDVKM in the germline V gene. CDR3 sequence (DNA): TGTGCCAGCAGCCCGAGTTTGGAGGTGAACCATCTTAATGAAAAACTGTTTTTT. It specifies CASSPSLEVNHLNEKLFF.

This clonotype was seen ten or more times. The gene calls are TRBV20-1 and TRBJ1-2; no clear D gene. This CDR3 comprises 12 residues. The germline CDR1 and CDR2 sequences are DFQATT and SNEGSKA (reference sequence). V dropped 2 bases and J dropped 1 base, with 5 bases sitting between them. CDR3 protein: CSARFVNYGYTF. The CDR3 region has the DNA TGCAGTGCTAGATTCGTTAACTATGGCTACACCTTC.